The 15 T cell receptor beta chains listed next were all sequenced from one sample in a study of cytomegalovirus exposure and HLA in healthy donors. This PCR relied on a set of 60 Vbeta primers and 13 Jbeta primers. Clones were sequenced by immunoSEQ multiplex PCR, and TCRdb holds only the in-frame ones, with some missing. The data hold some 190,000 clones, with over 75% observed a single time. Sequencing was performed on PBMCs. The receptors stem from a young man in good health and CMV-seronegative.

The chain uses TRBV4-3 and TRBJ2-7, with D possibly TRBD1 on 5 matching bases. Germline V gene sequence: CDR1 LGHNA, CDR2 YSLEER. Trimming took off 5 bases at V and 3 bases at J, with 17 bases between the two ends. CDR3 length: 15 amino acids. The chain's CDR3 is CASSYDRAPFYEQYF. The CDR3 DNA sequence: TGCGCCAGCAGCTACGACAGAGCCCCTTTCTACGAGCAGTACTTC.

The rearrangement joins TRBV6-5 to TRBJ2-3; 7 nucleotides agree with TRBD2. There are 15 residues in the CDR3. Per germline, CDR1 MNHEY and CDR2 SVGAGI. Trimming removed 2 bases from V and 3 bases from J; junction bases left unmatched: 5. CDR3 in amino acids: CASSYGLDGTDTQYF. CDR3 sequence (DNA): TGTGCCAGCAGTTACGGACTAGATGGTACAGATACGCAGTATTTT.

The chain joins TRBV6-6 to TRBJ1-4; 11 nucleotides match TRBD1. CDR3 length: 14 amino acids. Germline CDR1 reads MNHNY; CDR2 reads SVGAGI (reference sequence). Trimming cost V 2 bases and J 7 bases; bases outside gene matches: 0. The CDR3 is CASSYGTGGEKLFF. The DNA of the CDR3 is TGTGCCAGCAGTTACGGGACAGGGGGTGAAAAACTGTTTTTT.

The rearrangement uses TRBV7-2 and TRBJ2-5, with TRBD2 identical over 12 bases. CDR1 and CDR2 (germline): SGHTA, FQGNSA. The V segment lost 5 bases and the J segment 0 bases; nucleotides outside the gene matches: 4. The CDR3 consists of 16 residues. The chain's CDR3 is CASSAWTSGDQETQYF. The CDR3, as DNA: TGTGCCAGCAGCGCCTGGACTAGCGGGGACCAAGAGACCCAGTACTTC.

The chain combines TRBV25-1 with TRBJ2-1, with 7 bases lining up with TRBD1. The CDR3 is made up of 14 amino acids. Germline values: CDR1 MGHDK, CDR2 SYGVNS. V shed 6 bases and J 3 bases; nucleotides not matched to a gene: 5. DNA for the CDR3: TGTGCCAGCAGCCCGGGACAGAACTACAATGAGCAGTTCTTC. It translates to CASSPGQNYNEQFF. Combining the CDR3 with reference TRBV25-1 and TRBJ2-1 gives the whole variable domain EADIYQTPRYLVIGTGKKITLECSQTMGHDKMYWYQQDPGMELHLIHYSYGVNSTEKGDLSSESTVSRIRTEHFPLTLESARPSHTSQYLCASSPGQNYNEQFFGPGTRLTVL.

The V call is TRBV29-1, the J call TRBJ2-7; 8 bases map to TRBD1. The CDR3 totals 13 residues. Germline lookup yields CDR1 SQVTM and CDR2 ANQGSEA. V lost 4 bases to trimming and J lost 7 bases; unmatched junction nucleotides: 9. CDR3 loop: CSVVSTGEGEQYF. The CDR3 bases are TGCAGCGTTGTCTCGACAGGGGAAGGAGAGCAGTACTTC.

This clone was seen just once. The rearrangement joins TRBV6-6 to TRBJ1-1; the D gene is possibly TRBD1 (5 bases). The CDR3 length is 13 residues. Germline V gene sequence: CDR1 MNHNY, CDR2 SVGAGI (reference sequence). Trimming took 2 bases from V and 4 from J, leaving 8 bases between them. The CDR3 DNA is TGTGCCAGCAGTTACAGGGGCGGCACTGAAGCTTTCTTT. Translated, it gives CASSYRGGTEAFF.

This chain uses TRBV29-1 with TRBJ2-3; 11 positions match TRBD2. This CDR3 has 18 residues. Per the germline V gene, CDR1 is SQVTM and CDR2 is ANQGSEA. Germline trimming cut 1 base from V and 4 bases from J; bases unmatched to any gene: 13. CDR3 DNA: TGCAGCGTTGAAGTTCGCAGACTAGCGGGGAGAGACGCAGATACGCAGTATTTT. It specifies CSVEVRRLAGRDADTQYF.

Here the CDR3 reads CASSFLWLTGANVLTF. DNA for the CDR3: TGTGCCAGCAGCTTTTTGTGGCTCACTGGGGCCAACGTCCTGACTTTC. The chain recombines TRBV7-9 with TRBJ2-6; the D is unclear. Per germline, CDR1 SEHNR and CDR2 FQNEAQ (reference sequence). CDR3 length: 16 residues. V was cut by 3 bases and J by 2 bases, with 11 bases left in between. Looking up the rest from reference TRBV7-9 and TRBJ2-6 gives the full variable domain: DTGVSQNPRHKITKRGQNVTFRCDPISEHNRLYWYRQTLGQGPEFLTYFQNEAQLEKSRLLSDRFSAERPKGSFSTLEIQRTEQGDSAMYLCASSFLWLTGANVLTFGAGSRLTVL.

The CDR3 bases are TGTGCCAGCAGTTCGACGGACAGGGTGTTAGGCTACACCTTC. Protein: CASSSTDRVLGYTF. The chain couples TRBV27 to TRBJ1-2; 8 bases fit TRBD1. J was trimmed by 8 bases and V by 4 bases; bases with no gene match: 9. This CDR3 comprises 14 residues. Germline V gives CDR1 MNHEY, CDR2 SMNVEV (reference sequence).

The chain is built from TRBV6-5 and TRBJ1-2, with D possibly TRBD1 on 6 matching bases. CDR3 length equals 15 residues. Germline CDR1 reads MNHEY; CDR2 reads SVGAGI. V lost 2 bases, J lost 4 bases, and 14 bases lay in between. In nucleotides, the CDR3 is TGTGCCAGCAGTTACGGTCCAGTGGGGGCCTATGGCTACACCTTC. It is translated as CASSYGPVGAYGYTF.

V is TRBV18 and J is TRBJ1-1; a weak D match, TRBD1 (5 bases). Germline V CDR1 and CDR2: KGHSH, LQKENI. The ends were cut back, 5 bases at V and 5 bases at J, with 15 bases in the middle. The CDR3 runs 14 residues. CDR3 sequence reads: CASSVDIAGTEAFF. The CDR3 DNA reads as TGTGCCAGCTCAGTGGACATCGCGGGGACTGAAGCTTTCTTT.

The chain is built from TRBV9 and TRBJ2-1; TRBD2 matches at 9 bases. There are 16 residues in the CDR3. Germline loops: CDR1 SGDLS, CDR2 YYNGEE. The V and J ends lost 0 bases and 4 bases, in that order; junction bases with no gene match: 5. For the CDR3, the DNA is TGTGCCAGCAGCGTAGATTTGCGGGAGGGGTACAATGAGCAGTTCTTC. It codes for CASSVDLREGYNEQFF.

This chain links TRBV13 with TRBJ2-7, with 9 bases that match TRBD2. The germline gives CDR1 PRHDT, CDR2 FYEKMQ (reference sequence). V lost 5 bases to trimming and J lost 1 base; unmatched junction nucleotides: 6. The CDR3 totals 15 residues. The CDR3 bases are TGTGCCAGCAGCGCGGGGGGGGGCGTTTCCTACGAGCAGTACTTC. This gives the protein CASSAGGGVSYEQYF. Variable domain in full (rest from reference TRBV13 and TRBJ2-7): AAGVIQSPRHLIKEKRETATLKCYPIPRHDTVYWYQQGPGQDPQFLISFYEKMQSDKGSIPDRFSAQQFSDYHSELNMSSLELGDSALYFCASSAGGGVSYEQYFGPGTRLTVT.

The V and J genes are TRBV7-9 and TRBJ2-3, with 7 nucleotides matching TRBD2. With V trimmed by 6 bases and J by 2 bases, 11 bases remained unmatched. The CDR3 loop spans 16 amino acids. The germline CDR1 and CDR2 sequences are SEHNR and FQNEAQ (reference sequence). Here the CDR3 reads CASRTREGPNTDTQYF. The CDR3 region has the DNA TGTGCCAGCAGGACTAGGGAGGGCCCTAACACAGATACGCAGTATTTT.